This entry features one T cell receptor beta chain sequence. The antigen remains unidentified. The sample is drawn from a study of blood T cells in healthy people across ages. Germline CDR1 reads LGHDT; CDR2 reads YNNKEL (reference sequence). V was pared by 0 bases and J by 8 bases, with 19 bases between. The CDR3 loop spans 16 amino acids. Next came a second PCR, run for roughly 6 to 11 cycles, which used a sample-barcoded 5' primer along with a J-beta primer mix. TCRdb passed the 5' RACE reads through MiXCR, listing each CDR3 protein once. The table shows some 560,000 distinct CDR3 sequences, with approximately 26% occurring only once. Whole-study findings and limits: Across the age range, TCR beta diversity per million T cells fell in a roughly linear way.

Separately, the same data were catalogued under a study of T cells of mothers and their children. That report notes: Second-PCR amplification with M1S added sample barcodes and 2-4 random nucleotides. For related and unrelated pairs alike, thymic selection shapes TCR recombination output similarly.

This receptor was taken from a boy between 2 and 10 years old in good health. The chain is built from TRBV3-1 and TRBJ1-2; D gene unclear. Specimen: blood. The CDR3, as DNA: TGTGCCAGCAGCCAAGATGTAACAGCACTAGTATTCGGCTACACCTTC. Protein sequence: CASSQDVTALVFGYTF.